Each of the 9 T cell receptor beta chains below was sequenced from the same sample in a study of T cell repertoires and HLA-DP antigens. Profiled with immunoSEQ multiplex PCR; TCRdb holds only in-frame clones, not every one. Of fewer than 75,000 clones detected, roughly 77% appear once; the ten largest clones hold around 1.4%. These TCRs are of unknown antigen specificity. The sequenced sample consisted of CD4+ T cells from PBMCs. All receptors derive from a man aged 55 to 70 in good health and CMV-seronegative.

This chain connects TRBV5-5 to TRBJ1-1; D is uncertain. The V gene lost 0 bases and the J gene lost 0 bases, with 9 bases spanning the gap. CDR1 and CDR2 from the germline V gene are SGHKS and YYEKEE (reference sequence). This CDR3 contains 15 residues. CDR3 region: CASSLVWAMNTEAFF. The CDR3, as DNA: TGTGCCAGCAGCTTGGTCTGGGCAATGAACACTGAAGCTTTCTTT. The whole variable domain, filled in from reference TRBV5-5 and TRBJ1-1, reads DAGVTQSPTHLIKTRGQQVTLRCSPISGHKSVSWYQQVLGQGPQFIFQYYEKEERGRGNFPDRFSARQFPNYSSELNVNALLLGDSALYLCASSLVWAMNTEAFFGQGTRLTVV.

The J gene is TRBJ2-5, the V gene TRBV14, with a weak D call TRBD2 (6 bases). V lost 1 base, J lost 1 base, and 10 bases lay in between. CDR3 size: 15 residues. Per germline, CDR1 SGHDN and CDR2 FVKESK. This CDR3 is CASSQGGTAQETQYF. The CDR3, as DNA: TGTGCCAGCAGCCAAGGCGGGACTGCCCAAGAGACCCAGTACTTC.

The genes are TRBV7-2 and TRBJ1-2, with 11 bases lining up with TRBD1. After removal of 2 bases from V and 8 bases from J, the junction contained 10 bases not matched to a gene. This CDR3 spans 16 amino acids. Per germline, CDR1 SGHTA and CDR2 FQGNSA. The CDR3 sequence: CASSLSSGQGEKGYTF. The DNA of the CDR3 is TGTGCCAGCAGCTTATCATCGGGACAGGGGGAAAAGGGCTACACCTTC. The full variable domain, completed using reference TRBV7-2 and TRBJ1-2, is GAGVSQSPSNKVTEKGKDVELRCDPISGHTALYWYRQSLGQGLEFLIYFQGNSAPDKSGLPSDRFSAERTGGSVSTLTIQRTQQEDSAVYLCASSLSSGQGEKGYTFGSGTRLTVV.

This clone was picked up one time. The CDR3 loop reads CASSFVRGDGGEKLFF. The CDR3 DNA reads TGTGCCAGCAGCTTCGTCCGTGGGGACGGGGGTGAAAAACTGTTTTTT. The V gene is TRBV7-9, the J gene TRBJ1-4, with D possibly TRBD1 on 5 matching bases. Germline CDR1 and CDR2: SEHNR and FQNEAQ (reference sequence). CDR3 length: 16 residues. Trimming took off 3 bases at V and 7 bases at J, with 18 bases between the two ends. The whole variable domain, remainder taken from reference TRBV7-9 and TRBJ1-4, is DTGVSQNPRHKITKRGQNVTFRCDPISEHNRLYWYRQTLGQGPEFLTYFQNEAQLEKSRLLSDRFSAERPKGSFSTLEIQRTEQGDSAMYLCASSFVRGDGGEKLFFGSGTQLSVL.

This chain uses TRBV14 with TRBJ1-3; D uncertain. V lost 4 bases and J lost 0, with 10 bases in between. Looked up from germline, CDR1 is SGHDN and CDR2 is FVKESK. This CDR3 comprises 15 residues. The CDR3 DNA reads TGTGCCAGCAGCCGAGACTTTTACTCTGGAAACACCATATATTTT. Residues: CASSRDFYSGNTIYF.

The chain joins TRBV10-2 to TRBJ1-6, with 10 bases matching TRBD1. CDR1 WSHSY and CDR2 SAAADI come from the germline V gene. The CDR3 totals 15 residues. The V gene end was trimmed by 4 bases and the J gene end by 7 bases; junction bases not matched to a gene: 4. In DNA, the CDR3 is TGCGCCAGCAGTGGGAGGACAGGGGGAAATTCACCCCTCCACTTT. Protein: CASSGRTGGNSPLHF.

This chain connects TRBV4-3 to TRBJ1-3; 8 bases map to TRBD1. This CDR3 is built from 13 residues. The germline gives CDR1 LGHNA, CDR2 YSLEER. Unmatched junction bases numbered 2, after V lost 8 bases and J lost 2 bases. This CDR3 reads CASQQGAGNTIYF. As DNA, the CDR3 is TGCGCCAGCCAACAGGGGGCTGGAAACACCATATATTTT.

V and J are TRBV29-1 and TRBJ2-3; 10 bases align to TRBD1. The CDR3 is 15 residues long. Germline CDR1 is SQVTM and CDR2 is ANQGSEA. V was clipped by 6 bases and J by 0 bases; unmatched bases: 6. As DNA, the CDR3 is TGCAGCGTGGGGGACAGGGGCTCGAGCACAGATACGCAGTATTTT. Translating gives CSVGDRGSSTDTQYF.

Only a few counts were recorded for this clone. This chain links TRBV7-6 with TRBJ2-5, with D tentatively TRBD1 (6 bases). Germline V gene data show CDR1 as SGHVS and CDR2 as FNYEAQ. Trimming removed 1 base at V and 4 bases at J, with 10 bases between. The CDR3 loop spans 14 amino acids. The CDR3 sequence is CASSLDQGTETQYF. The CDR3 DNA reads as TGTGCCAGCAGCTTAGACCAGGGGACAGAGACCCAGTACTTC. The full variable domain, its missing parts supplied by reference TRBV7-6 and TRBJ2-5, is GAGVSQSPRYKVTKRGQDVALRCDPISGHVSLYWYRQALGQGPEFLTYFNYEAQQDKSGLPNDRFSAERPEGSISTLTIQRTEQRDSAMYRCASSLDQGTETQYFGPGTRLLVL.